The 19 T cell receptor beta chains below were found in one sample sequenced in a study of identical twins. TCRdb reanalysed the 5' RACE reads using MiXCR and keeps one entry per CDR3 protein. The sample records roughly 750,000 distinct CDR3 sequences, 21% being singletons. In addition, the sample was reused for a study of T cells expressing NK-cell markers.

Sequenced sample: PBMCs. Receptors were obtained from a woman in her late teens or twenties in good health.

This clonotype was counted between two and nine times. The chain carries TRBV12-3 or TRBV12-4 and TRBJ2-7; D is undetermined. The CDR3 loop spans 13 amino acids. Trimming removed 5 bases at V and 7 bases at J, with 15 bases between. CDR3 region: CASSPRVSREQYF. The CDR3 DNA follows: TGTGCCAGCAGTCCACGGGTCAGTCGAGAGCAGTACTTC.

This clonotype was seen a handful of times. The V call is TRBV5-6, the J call TRBJ2-1, with D possibly matching TRBD1 (5 bases). The germline gives CDR1 SGHDT, CDR2 YYEEEE. The CDR3 is 16 residues long. Trimming removed 0 bases at V and 3 bases at J, with 13 bases between. CDR3: CASSLEFRGGYNEQFF. CDR3 sequence (DNA): TGTGCCAGCAGCTTGGAGTTTAGGGGTGGCTACAATGAGCAGTTCTTC.

A few counts support this clonotype. The rearrangement uses TRBV11-2 and TRBJ2-7; tentative D call: TRBD1 (5 bases). V lost 6 bases, J lost 1 base, and 16 bases lay in between. The CDR3 is 15 residues long. CDR1 is SGHAT and CDR2 is FQNNGV in the germline V gene. CDR3 in DNA: TGTGCCAGCAGTCAAGACAGCGTCCCTTCCTACGAGCAGTACTTC. Translated, it gives CASSQDSVPSYEQYF.

The rearrangement uses TRBV5-6 and TRBJ2-1; maybe TRBD1 (6 bases). Germline V CDR1 and CDR2: SGHDT, YYEEEE. The CDR3 runs to 12 residues. Deletions cut 8 bases from V and 13 bases from J, with 19 bases between. The CDR3 DNA follows: TGTGCCAGGAGCCCCGGCCGACAGGCACAGTTCTTC. Protein sequence: CARSPGRQAQFF.

The V and J genes are TRBV29-1 and TRBJ2-7; a weak D match, TRBD1 (6 bases). The V end was cut by 2 bases, the J end by 6 bases, with 14 bases between. This CDR3 is built from 13 residues. The germline V gene has CDR1 SQVTM and CDR2 ANQGSEA. The CDR3 protein is CSVEHRDGIEQYF. DNA for the CDR3: TGCAGCGTTGAACACAGGGACGGGATCGAGCAGTACTTC.

The V and J genes are TRBV20-1 and TRBJ2-5, with TRBD1 identical over 7 bases. Unmatched junction bases numbered 1, after V lost 6 bases and J lost 0 bases. The CDR3 is 12 residues long. Germline CDR1 DFQATT, CDR2 SNEGSKA (reference sequence). CDR3 residues: CSAGTDQETQYF. DNA for the CDR3: TGCAGTGCCGGGACAGACCAAGAGACCCAGTACTTC.

This clonotype was recorded a few times. The chain employs TRBV20-1 and TRBJ2-7, with unresolved D. V was pared by 3 bases and J by 0 bases, with 15 bases between. In germline, CDR1 is DFQATT, CDR2 SNEGSKA (reference sequence). The length of the CDR3 is 15 residues. CDR3 coding DNA: TGCAGTGCTAGGCTCTCTCCCGGCAGCTCCTACGAGCAGTACTTC. This codes for CSARLSPGSSYEQYF.

V gene TRBV7-3 combines with J gene TRBJ2-7; the match to TRBD2 covers 7 bases. V gave up 1 base and J gave up 4 bases; unmatched junction bases: 7. This CDR3 comprises 15 residues. Germline V gene lookup returns CDR1 SGHTA and CDR2 FQGTGA. The CDR3 DNA follows: TGTGCCAGCAGCTTAAGGGAGGGATCTGTGTACGAGCAGTACTTC. Protein: CASSLREGSVYEQYF.

The sample holds a few counts of this clonotype. The chain uses TRBV7-2 and TRBJ2-3; D is ambiguous. In germline, CDR1 is SGHTA, CDR2 FQGNSA. This CDR3 is 15 amino acids long. Trimming pared 1 base from V and 4 bases from J, leaving 12 bases between. In nucleotides, the CDR3 is TGTGCCAGCAGCTTAGTAGGTCCGTGGGCAGATACGCAGTATTTT. Translation: CASSLVGPWADTQYF.

The J gene is TRBJ1-4, the V gene TRBV5-1; D call uncertain. Germline V gene lookup returns CDR1 SGHRS and CDR2 YFSETQ. This CDR3 is built from 14 residues. Trimming removed 0 bases from V and 3 bases from J, with 6 bases in between. The CDR3, as DNA: TGCGCCAGCAGCTTGGAGGGAGCTAATGAAAAACTGTTTTTT. Its protein product is CASSLEGANEKLFF.

In this sample, this clonotype turned up a few times. The CDR3 DNA follows: TGTGCCATCAGTGAAGTCAGTCAAGAGACCCAGTACTTC. Translating it yields CAISEVSQETQYF. The chain combines TRBV10-3 with TRBJ2-5; D remains unclear. Between the trimmed V and J ends, which lost 3 bases and 2 bases, there was a span of 7 bases. The CDR3 length is 13 residues. Germline CDR1 is ENHRY and CDR2 is SYGVKD.

The V call is TRBV5-1, the J call TRBJ2-2; D possibly corresponds to TRBD2 (5 bases). Germline CDR1 reads SGHRS; CDR2 reads YFSETQ. The CDR3 has 15 amino acids. V lost 4 bases and J lost 5, with 15 bases in between. The CDR3 protein is CASSLDAPGTGELFF. DNA for the CDR3: TGCGCCAGCAGCCTAGACGCGCCGGGGACCGGGGAGCTGTTTTTT. Filled out from reference TRBV5-1 and TRBJ2-2, the complete variable domain reads KAGVTQTPRYLIKTRGQQVTLSCSPISGHRSVSWYQQTPGQGLQFLFEYFSETQRNKGNFPGRFSGRQFSNSRSEMNVSTLELGDSALYLCASSLDAPGTGELFFGEGSRLTVL.

The rearrangement uses TRBV6-1 and TRBJ2-6; 8 bases align to TRBD1. Germline trimming cut 9 bases from V and 2 bases from J; bases unmatched to any gene: 6. Germline V gene sequence: CDR1 MNHNS, CDR2 SASEGT. This CDR3 region has 15 residues. In DNA, the CDR3 is TGTGCCAGTGACATGACAGGGGCTGGGGCCAACGTCCTGACTTTC. Protein product: CASDMTGAGANVLTF.

The chain couples TRBV20-1 to TRBJ2-3; tentative D call: TRBD2 (6 bases). Between the trimmed V and J ends, which lost 1 base and 0 bases, there was a span of 11 bases. CDR3 length: 15 amino acids. Germline V CDR1 and CDR2: DFQATT, SNEGSKA (reference sequence). In DNA, the CDR3 is TGCAGTGCTAGAGCTAGCGCAACTAGCACAGATACGCAGTATTTT. Its translation is CSARASATSTDTQYF.

This clonotype appeared once. The chain's CDR3 is CSARSPGGGNTIYF. CDR3 nucleotides: TGCAGTGCTAGATCCCCCGGGGGCGGAAACACCATATATTTT. The chain employs TRBV20-1 and TRBJ1-3; D is perhaps TRBD1 (6 bases). The V end lost 2 bases, the J end lost 4 bases, and 12 bases lay between the germline ends. CDR1 DFQATT and CDR2 SNEGSKA come from the germline V gene (reference sequence). CDR3 length: 14 amino acids.

V gene TRBV20-1 combines with J gene TRBJ2-5; 9 nucleotides align to TRBD2. This CDR3 contains 13 residues. Germline V CDR1 and CDR2: DFQATT, SNEGSKA (reference sequence). Trimming at V came to 5 bases and at J to 4 bases, leaving 5 bases not matched to a gene. The CDR3 region has the DNA TGCAGTGCTCGGCGGGAGGGGGGAGAGACCCAGTACTTC. Translating gives CSARREGGETQYF.

This chain joins TRBV20-1 and TRBJ1-1, with D perhaps TRBD1 (5 bases). The CDR3 is 14 amino acids. Trimming cost V 2 bases and J 4 bases, with 14 bases left between them. The germline CDR1 and CDR2 sequences are DFQATT and SNEGSKA (reference sequence). The CDR3, as DNA: TGCAGTGCTAGACCGCGACAGAGCCCCACTGAAGCTTTCTTT. Protein: CSARPRQSPTEAFF.

This rearrangement joins TRBV5-5 to TRBJ1-6; D ambiguous. The CDR3 extends over 15 amino acids. Germline CDR1 is SGHKS and CDR2 is YYEKEE (reference sequence). Trimming stripped 1 base from V and 2 bases from J, with 7 bases between. CDR3 DNA: TGTGCCAGCAGCTTGAAGTCTACCTATAATTCACCCCTCCACTTT. Its protein is CASSLKSTYNSPLHF.

This clonotype was seen at least ten times. The chain employs TRBV9 and TRBJ1-4; 9 bases are a match to TRBD1. J gave up 7 bases and V 7 bases, and 11 bases lay outside the gene matches. This CDR3 spans 15 amino acids. The germline gives CDR1 SGDLS, CDR2 YYNGEE. The DNA of the CDR3 is TGTGCCAGCGGACAGGGGCCAGAGTCTCCTGAAAAACTGTTTTTT. This encodes CASGQGPESPEKLFF.